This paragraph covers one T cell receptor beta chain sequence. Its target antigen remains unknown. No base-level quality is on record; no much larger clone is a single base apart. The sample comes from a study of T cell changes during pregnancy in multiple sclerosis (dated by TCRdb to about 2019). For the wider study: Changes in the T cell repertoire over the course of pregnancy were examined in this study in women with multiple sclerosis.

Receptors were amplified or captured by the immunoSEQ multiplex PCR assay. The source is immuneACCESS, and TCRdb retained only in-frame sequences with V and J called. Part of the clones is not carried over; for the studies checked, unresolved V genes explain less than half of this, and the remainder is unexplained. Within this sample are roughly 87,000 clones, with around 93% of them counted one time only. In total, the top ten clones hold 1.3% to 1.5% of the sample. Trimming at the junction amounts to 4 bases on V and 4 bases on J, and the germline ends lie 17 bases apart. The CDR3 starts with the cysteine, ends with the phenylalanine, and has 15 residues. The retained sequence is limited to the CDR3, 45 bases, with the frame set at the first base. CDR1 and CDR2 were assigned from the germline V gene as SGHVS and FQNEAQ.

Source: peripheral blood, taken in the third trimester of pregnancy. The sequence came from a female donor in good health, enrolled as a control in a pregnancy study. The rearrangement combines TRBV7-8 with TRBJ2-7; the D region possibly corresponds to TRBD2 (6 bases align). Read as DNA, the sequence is TGTGCCAGCAGCTCCCTAAGGGCGGGGAATTACGAGCAGTACTTC. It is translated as CASSSLRAGNYEQYF. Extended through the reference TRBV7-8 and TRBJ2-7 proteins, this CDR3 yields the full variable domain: GAGVSQSPRYKVAKRGQDVALRCDPISGHVSLFWYQQALGQGPEFLTYFQNEAQLDKSGLPSDRFFAERPEGSVSTLKIQRTQQEDSAVYLCASSSLRAGNYEQYFGPGTRLTVT.